These T cell receptor beta chains were read from a single sample in a study of OX40 agonist ivuxolimab in advanced cancers. Profiling relied on immunoSEQ multiplex PCR, and the TCRdb table lists in-frame clones only, not all of them. The table lists about 31,000 clones, around 76% of them singletons. The specimen comprised CD4+ or CD8+ T cells sorted from blood, sampled in a trial of the OX40 agonist ivuxolimab. Source of these receptors: an adult with an advanced solid tumor such as melanoma, head and neck, liver or kidney cancer. CDR3s include the opening cysteine and the closing phenylalanine or tryptophan. Fields, in order: D gene, V gene, J gene, clone size, CDR3 protein, CDR3 DNA. D genes are given only for firm matches. Clone size is shown for a subset of rows, as once, few, many or a class of expanded clone.

D: TRBD2; V: TRBV11-2; J: TRBJ2-1; size: .; CDR3: CASSLLPPRGGGYNEQFF; DNA: TGTGCCAGCAGCCTCTTGCCACCCCGGGGGGGTGGGTACAATGAGCAGTTCTTC
D: .; V: TRBV6-5; J: TRBJ2-3; size: .; CDR3: CASSKGILGGDTQYF; DNA: TGTGCCAGCTCCAAGGGGATTCTGGGGGGAGATACGCAGTATTTT
D: TRBD2; V: TRBV5-8; J: TRBJ2-3; size: .; CDR3: CASSLGLAGGVGTDTQYF; DNA: TGTGCCAGCAGCCTGGGGCTAGCGGGGGGCGTGGGAACAGATACGCAGTATTTT
D: TRBD1; V: TRBV19; J: TRBJ1-3; size: few; CDR3: CATGAGNTIYF; DNA: TGTGCGACAGGGGCTGGAAACACCATATATTTT
D: TRBD1; V: TRBV6-6; J: TRBJ1-1; size: .; CDR3: CASSSTGHTEAFF; DNA: TGTGCCAGCAGTTCGACAGGGCACACTGAAGCTTTCTTT
D: .; V: TRBV19; J: TRBJ2-7; size: medium-sized; CDR3: CASSPSTSLGEQYF; DNA: TGTGCCAGTAGTCCGTCAACTAGCCTTGGCGAGCAGTACTTC
D: TRBD1; V: TRBV28; J: TRBJ2-3; size: few; CDR3: CASSSTGEVADTQYF; DNA: TGTGCCAGCAGTTCGACAGGGGAGGTGGCAGATACGCAGTATTTT
D: TRBD2; V: TRBV2; J: TRBJ2-5; size: .; CDR3: CASRPTAFGGALETQYF; DNA: TGTGCCAGCAGACCCACGGCTTTCGGGGGGGCCCTGGAGACCCAGTACTTC
D: .; V: TRBV6-5; J: TRBJ1-2; size: .; CDR3: CASGRGGLSYGYTF; DNA: TGTGCCAGCGGACGAGGGGGGCTCAGCTATGGCTACACCTTC
D: TRBD2; V: TRBV7-6; J: TRBJ2-2; size: .; CDR3: CASSSGSRNTGELFF; DNA: TGTGCCAGCAGTAGCGGGAGCCGGAACACCGGGGAGCTGTTTTTT
D: .; V: TRBV19; J: TRBJ2-3; size: .; CDR3: CASSIQDTDTQYF; DNA: TGTGCCAGTAGTATTCAGGATACAGATACGCAGTATTTT
D: TRBD1; V: TRBV11-3; J: TRBJ2-1; size: .; CDR3: CASSLGDRGRGNEQFF; DNA: TGTGCCAGCAGCTTAGGGGACAGGGGGCGCGGGAATGAGCAGTTCTTC
D: TRBD1; V: TRBV14; J: TRBJ2-3; size: .; CDR3: CASSQGGTGGWDTQYF; DNA: TGTGCCAGCAGCCAAGGTGGGACAGGGGGCTGGGATACGCAGTATTTT
D: .; V: TRBV10-2; J: TRBJ2-6; size: .; CDR3: CASSESILVSGANVLTF; DNA: TGCGCCAGCAGTGAGTCGATTTTGGTTTCTGGGGCCAACGTCCTGACTTTC
D: .; V: TRBV19; J: TRBJ2-1; size: .; CDR3: CASSPRGTRNEQFF; DNA: TGTGCCAGTAGTCCAAGGGGCACCCGGAATGAGCAGTTCTTC
D: .; V: TRBV11-1; J: TRBJ1-2; size: few; CDR3: CASSLASVGDYGYTF; DNA: TGTGCCAGCAGCTTAGCATCGGTGGGAGACTATGGCTACACCTTC
D: TRBD1; V: TRBV19; J: TRBJ2-7; size: .; CDR3: CASSPPGQAPYEQYF; DNA: TGTGCCAGTAGTCCCCCGGGACAGGCACCCTACGAGCAGTACTTC
D: TRBD2; V: TRBV5-1; J: TRBJ2-2; size: .; CDR3: CASSLLAGVNTGELFF; DNA: TGCGCCAGCAGCTTGTTAGCGGGGGTGAACACCGGGGAGCTGTTTTTT
D: .; V: TRBV2; J: TRBJ1-2; size: once; CDR3: CASSQGFRDGYTF; DNA: TGTGCCAGCAGTCAAGGGTTCAGAGATGGCTACACCTTC
D: .; V: TRBV4-1; J: TRBJ2-1; size: .; CDR3: CASSQDTVFRDEQFF; DNA: TGCGCCAGCAGCCAAGATACAGTGTTTCGCGATGAGCAGTTCTTC
D: .; V: TRBV7-2; J: TRBJ2-5; size: .; CDR3: CASSLDSTGVETQYF; DNA: TGTGCCAGCAGCTTAGATTCTACGGGTGTCGAGACCCAGTACTTC
D: .; V: TRBV6-5; J: TRBJ1-5; size: once; CDR3: CASSYSRDQPQHF; DNA: TGTGCCAGCAGTTACTCGAGGGATCAGCCCCAGCATTTT
D: TRBD2; V: TRBV6-5; J: TRBJ2-5; size: .; CDR3: CASTRTSGGGQTQYF; DNA: TGTGCCAGCACCCGGACTAGCGGGGGAGGACAGACCCAGTACTTC
D: .; V: TRBV2; J: TRBJ2-2; size: .; CDR3: CASNKGTETGELFF; DNA: TGTGCCAGCAATAAAGGGACCGAAACCGGGGAGCTGTTTTTT
D: TRBD1; V: TRBV7-2; J: TRBJ1-5; size: .; CDR3: CASSSRRDRGLGNQPQHF; DNA: TGTGCCAGCAGCTCCAGACGGGACAGGGGGCTTGGGAATCAGCCCCAGCATTTT
D: TRBD2; V: TRBV7-8; J: TRBJ2-3; size: .; CDR3: CASSRTRILAGFTDTQYF; DNA: TGTGCCAGCAGCCGCACACGCATACTAGCGGGTTTCACAGATACGCAGTATTTT
D: .; V: TRBV14; J: TRBJ2-7; size: few; CDR3: CASSQLGGSYEQYF; DNA: TGTGCCAGCAGCCAATTGGGCGGAAGCTACGAGCAGTACTTC
D: .; V: TRBV7-8; J: TRBJ1-2; size: .; CDR3: CASSSGRQNYGYTF; DNA: TGTGCCAGCAGCTCCGGGCGCCAAAACTATGGCTACACCTTC
D: .; V: TRBV18; J: TRBJ2-7; size: .; CDR3: CASSPPSVSYEQYF; DNA: TGTGCCAGCTCACCACCGTCAGTATCCTACGAGCAGTACTTC
D: .; V: TRBV11-2; J: TRBJ1-5; size: .; CDR3: CASSLDGQNNQPQHF; DNA: TGTGCCAGCAGCTTAGACGGCCAGAACAATCAGCCCCAGCATTTT
D: .; V: TRBV4-1; J: TRBJ2-5; size: .; CDR3: CASSPQGKPQETQYF; DNA: TGCGCCAGCAGCCCTCAGGGGAAACCCCAAGAGACCCAGTACTTC
D: TRBD1; V: TRBV5-1; J: TRBJ1-4; size: .; CDR3: CASSGQGANEKLFF; DNA: TGCGCCAGCAGCGGACAGGGAGCTAATGAAAAACTGTTTTTT
D: .; V: TRBV13; J: TRBJ2-7; size: .; CDR3: CASSLATRGHEQYF; DNA: TGTGCCAGCAGCTTAGCAACAAGAGGGCACGAGCAGTACTTC
D: .; V: TRBV19; J: TRBJ2-4; size: .; CDR3: CASSIAAGTSVQYF; DNA: TGTGCCAGTAGTATTGCGGCGGGGACATCCGTTCAGTACTTC
D: .; V: TRBV6-5; J: TRBJ1-1; size: .; CDR3: CASSYYGGFVEAFF; DNA: TGTGCCAGCAGTTACTACGGGGGCTTTGTTGAAGCTTTCTTT
D: .; V: TRBV7-6; J: TRBJ2-5; size: once; CDR3: CASSGMNSGQETQYF; DNA: TGTGCCAGCAGCGGCATGAATAGCGGACAAGAGACCCAGTACTTC
D: TRBD2; V: TRBV5-6; J: TRBJ2-7; size: .; CDR3: CASSPEGREGQREQYF; DNA: TGTGCCAGCAGCCCGGAGGGGCGGGAGGGCCAGCGCGAGCAGTACTTC
D: .; V: TRBV29-1; J: TRBJ2-3; size: .; CDR3: CSVEEGGGPDTQYF; DNA: TGCAGCGTTGAAGAAGGGGGGGGGCCAGATACGCAGTATTTT
D: .; V: TRBV19; J: TRBJ2-2; size: .; CDR3: CASSIGQSNTGELFF; DNA: TGTGCCAGTAGTATAGGTCAGTCGAACACCGGGGAGCTGTTTTTT
D: .; V: TRBV7-9; J: TRBJ1-2; size: .; CDR3: CASTSWEAEVYGYTF; DNA: TGTGCCAGCACCTCGTGGGAGGCGGAGGTCTATGGCTACACCTTC
D: TRBD2; V: TRBV4-3; J: TRBJ2-7; size: .; CDR3: CASSPGLDAFYEQYF; DNA: TGCGCCAGCAGCCCAGGACTAGACGCTTTCTACGAGCAGTACTTC
D: .; V: TRBV19; J: TRBJ1-2; size: .; CDR3: CASSVSLYGYTF; DNA: TGTGCCAGTAGTGTGAGTTTGTATGGCTACACCTTC